This passage covers 26 T cell receptor beta chains from one sample sequenced in a study of blood T cell repertoires in COVID-19. Data came from immunoSEQ multiplex PCR; TCRdb stores just in-frame clones and leaves some out. Of roughly 100,000 clones listed, roughly nine tenths are singletons. What was sequenced was peripheral blood. Receptor source: a human donor with active COVID-19. The donor label of this sample is uncertain.

The chain combines TRBV6-4 with TRBJ1-6; TRBD1 matches 7 bases. With V trimmed by 4 bases and J by 3 bases, 3 bases remained unmatched. The germline CDR1 and CDR2 sequences are MRHNA and SNTAGT. The CDR3 has 15 amino acids. The CDR3 nucleotides are TGTGCCAGCAGTGGACAGGGTCTCTATAATTCACCCCTCCACTTT. Its translation: CASSGQGLYNSPLHF.

The CDR3 DNA is TGTGCCAGCAGTCGCCACAGGGGGCGAGGTGAAAAACTGTTTTTT. Its protein is CASSRHRGRGEKLFF. The rearrangement joins TRBV6-2 or TRBV6-3 to TRBJ1-4; TRBD1 agrees at 9 bases. With V trimmed by 5 bases and J by 7 bases, 8 bases remained unmatched. This CDR3 is 15 amino acids long. Germline values: CDR1 MNHEY, CDR2 SVGEGT.

The chain recombines TRBV4-3 with TRBJ2-3; 9 bases fit TRBD2. Germline V gene lookup returns CDR1 LGHNA and CDR2 YSLEER. The CDR3 runs to 17 residues. Unmatched junction bases numbered 7, after V lost 1 base and J lost 2 bases. CDR3 in DNA: TGCGCCAGCAGCCAAGGCGCGGGGGGGCTTGACACAGATACGCAGTATTTT. Translated: CASSQGAGGLDTDTQYF.

V and J are TRBV7-3 and TRBJ1-1, with D perhaps TRBD1 (5 bases). CDR3 length equals 14 residues. CDR1 is SGHTA and CDR2 is FQGTGA in the germline V gene. Trimming pared 3 bases from V and 4 bases from J, leaving 12 bases between. Here the CDR3 reads CASSFGGASTEAFF. DNA of the CDR3: TGTGCCAGCAGCTTTGGTGGGGCCTCCACTGAAGCTTTCTTT.

The chain uses TRBV28 and TRBJ1-6, with D perhaps matching TRBD1 (6 bases). V lost 2 bases and J lost 6, with 11 bases in between. The CDR3 length is 15 residues. Germline V CDR1 and CDR2: MDHEN, SYDVKM. CDR3 residues: CASSLQSGANSPLHF. The DNA of the CDR3 is TGTGCCAGCAGTTTACAATCAGGGGCTAATTCACCCCTCCACTTT.

This clone was seen only once. The CDR3 nucleotides are TGTGCCAGCAGCACTCCCAGGGGCCCCATCTCTGGAAACACCATATATTTT. It is translated as CASSTPRGPISGNTIYF. The rearrangement joins TRBV5-6 to TRBJ1-3; D is possibly TRBD1 (6 bases). The CDR3 loop spans 17 amino acids. Trimming removed 4 bases at V and 0 bases at J, with 17 bases between. CDR1 and CDR2 (germline): SGHDT, YYEEEE.

DNA for the CDR3: TGCAGTGCTCTCCGGTCCTACGAGCAGTACTTC. Amino acids: CSALRSYEQYF. J is TRBJ2-7 and V is TRBV20-1; D unresolved. Germline loops: CDR1 DFQATT, CDR2 SNEGSKA (reference sequence). Trimming cost V 5 bases and J 1 base, with 6 bases left between them. This CDR3 has 11 amino acids.

The chain uses TRBV20-1 and TRBJ2-7, with 7 bases matching TRBD1. Trimming took 3 bases from V and 0 from J; bases not matched to a gene: 8. CDR3 length: 15 amino acids. Looked up from germline, CDR1 is DFQATT and CDR2 is SNEGSKA (reference sequence). The CDR3 here is CSASPEDRSSYEQYF. DNA of the CDR3: TGCAGTGCTAGTCCCGAGGACAGGAGCTCCTACGAGCAGTACTTC.

The chain combines TRBV28 with TRBJ1-5; no definite D call. The CDR3 sequence is 16 residues long. Trimming left V 2 bases short and J 4 bases short, with 15 bases between. CDR1 MDHEN and CDR2 SYDVKM come from the germline V gene. CDR3: CASSLDLGSGNQPQHF. For the CDR3, the DNA is TGTGCCAGCAGTTTAGATCTTGGGTCGGGTAATCAGCCCCAGCATTTT.

The chain uses TRBV7-3 and TRBJ2-2, with a tentative D call TRBD1 (9 bases). Between the trimmed V and J ends, which lost 2 bases and 3 bases, there was a span of 16 bases. Germline values: CDR1 SGHTA, CDR2 FQGTGA. The CDR3 is 17 amino acids. As DNA, the CDR3 is TGTGCCAGCAGCTTACACAGGGGGCGGGAGGACACCGGGGAGCTGTTTTTT. This encodes CASSLHRGREDTGELFF.

The chain recombines TRBV12-3 or TRBV12-4 with TRBJ1-1; the D gene is possibly TRBD1 (6 bases). This CDR3 region has 12 residues. Trimming left V 4 bases short and J 10 bases short, with 13 bases between. The CDR3 protein is CASSWDRGGAFF. The CDR3 DNA reads as TGTGCCAGCAGTTGGGACCGAGGGGGAGCTTTCTTT.

This clone has only one observation. The rearrangement uses TRBV6-5 and TRBJ1-1; D is ambiguous. The germline V gene encodes CDR1 MNHEY and CDR2 SVGAGI. This CDR3 spans 12 amino acids. Trimming removed 2 bases from V and 7 bases from J, with 8 bases in between. CDR3 nucleotide sequence: TGTGCCAGCAGTTACCCAGGCCGTGAAGCTTTCTTT. It specifies CASSYPGREAFF.

CDR3 in amino acids: CASSYGGSDTEAFF. The DNA of the CDR3 is TGTGCCAGCAGTTACGGGGGCTCGGACACTGAAGCTTTCTTT. The chain recombines TRBV6-6 with TRBJ1-1; D is perhaps TRBD1 (6 bases). This CDR3 contains 14 residues. Trimming left V 2 bases short and J 3 bases short, with 10 bases between. Germline loops: CDR1 MNHNY, CDR2 SVGAGI (reference sequence).

This clone was observed a handful of times. The rearrangement uses TRBV2 and TRBJ1-5; tentative D call: TRBD1 (5 bases). CDR1 SNHLY and CDR2 FYNNEI come from the germline V gene. Deletions cut 4 bases from V and 7 bases from J, with 20 bases between. The CDR3 totals 16 residues. In DNA form, the CDR3 reads TGTGCCAGCAGTGGCGCCATGGCAGGGATAAGACAGCCCCAGCATTTT. Translated, it gives CASSGAMAGIRQPQHF.

In nucleotides, the CDR3 is TGTGCCAGCACTCTAGCGGGGGGTGCCGGGGAGCTGTTTTTT. Translated, it gives CASTLAGGAGELFF. The rearrangement joins TRBV2 to TRBJ2-2; 11 nucleotides match TRBD2. The CDR3 extends over 14 amino acids. Looked up from germline, CDR1 is SNHLY and CDR2 is FYNNEI. The V segment lost 7 bases and the J segment 6 bases; nucleotides outside the gene matches: 4.

This clone was counted between two and nine times. The chain uses TRBV7-8 and TRBJ2-7; tentatively, D is TRBD2 (7 bases). Germline V gives CDR1 SGHVS, CDR2 FQNEAQ. Trimming left V 4 bases short and J 5 bases short, with 21 bases between. CDR3 size: 16 residues. CDR3 residues: CASSSPRGGTWHEQYF. The DNA of the CDR3 is TGTGCCAGCAGCTCCCCAAGGGGGGGAACTTGGCACGAGCAGTACTTC. The full variable domain, with the rest looked up from reference TRBV7-8 and TRBJ2-7, is GAGVSQSPRYKVAKRGQDVALRCDPISGHVSLFWYQQALGQGPEFLTYFQNEAQLDKSGLPSDRFFAERPEGSVSTLKIQRTQQEDSAVYLCASSSPRGGTWHEQYFGPGTRLTVT.

The chain joins TRBV29-1 to TRBJ2-7, with 7 bases lining up with TRBD1. Per germline, CDR1 SQVTM and CDR2 ANQGSEA. This CDR3 contains 13 residues. The junction had 10 bases not matched to a gene; V was cut back by 6 bases and J by 5 bases. CDR3 protein: CSVRQGPGDEQYF. In nucleotides, the CDR3 is TGCAGCGTCCGACAGGGCCCCGGGGACGAGCAGTACTTC.

The rearrangement uses TRBV7-6 and TRBJ1-1; perhaps TRBD1 as D (5 bases). Trimming shortened V by 1 base and J by 3 bases, and 15 bases separated the two germline ends. This CDR3 has 16 amino acids. The germline V gene has CDR1 SGHVS and CDR2 FNYEAQ. The CDR3 coding sequence is TGTGCCAGCAGCTTAGGGGTCGGCGGGGCTGACACTGAAGCTTTCTTT. Encoded protein: CASSLGVGGADTEAFF.

The rearrangement uses TRBV28 and TRBJ2-3, with 9 bases that match TRBD2. Germline V lookup: CDR1 MDHEN, CDR2 SYDVKM. V trimming: 1 base; J trimming: 2 bases; junction bases outside the gene matches: 4. CDR3 size: 16 residues. CDR3 residues: CASSLYSGGFTDTQYF. CDR3 DNA: TGTGCCAGCAGTTTATATAGCGGGGGCTTCACAGATACGCAGTATTTT.

The genes are TRBV6-2 or TRBV6-3 and TRBJ2-7; possibly TRBD1 for D (5 bases). This CDR3 comprises 15 residues. CDR1 and CDR2 (germline): MNHEY, SVGEGT. V shed 6 bases and J shed 2 bases, with 17 bases lying between them. CDR3 nucleotide sequence: TGTGCCAGCAGCTTTTCTGGGGCCCGGGCCTACGAGCAGTACTTC. Translation gives CASSFSGARAYEQYF.

The chain carries TRBV2 and TRBJ1-6; D might be TRBD1 (5 bases). The CDR3 extends over 12 amino acids. Germline V lookup: CDR1 SNHLY, CDR2 FYNNEI. The V and J ends lost 8 bases and 8 bases respectively, with 10 bases between them. DNA of the CDR3: TGTGCCAGCCACATCAGGGATTCACCCCTCCACTTT. Translation: CASHIRDSPLHF.

This clone was found a few times. The gene calls are TRBV5-4 and TRBJ2-2; D gene unclear. Trimming left V 1 base short and J 1 base short, with 2 bases between. Per the germline V gene, CDR1 is SGHNT and CDR2 is YYREEE (reference sequence). The CDR3 runs 13 residues. The CDR3 protein is CASSLQNTGELFF. For the CDR3, the DNA is TGTGCCAGCAGCTTGCAGAACACCGGGGAGCTGTTTTTT. The variable domain in full, completed from reference TRBV5-4 and TRBJ2-2, reads ETGVTQSPTHLIKTRGQQVTLRCSSQSGHNTVSWYQQALGQGPQFIFQYYREEENGRGNFPPRFSGLQFPNYSSELNVNALELDDSALYLCASSLQNTGELFFGEGSRLTVL.

The CDR3 nucleotides read TGCGCCAGCAGCTTGGAGGCGCGGGGGCTAGAAAATGAGCAGTTCTTC. It is translated as CASSLEARGLENEQFF. The chain has TRBV5-1 and TRBJ2-1; maybe TRBD2 (7 bases). CDR1 SGHRS and CDR2 YFSETQ come from the germline V gene. V was trimmed by 0 bases and J by 7 bases, leaving 17 bases between them. This CDR3 contains 16 residues.

The rearrangement joins TRBV5-4 to TRBJ1-2, with unresolved D. V was cut by 5 bases and J by 6 bases, with 11 bases left in between. The CDR3 is made up of 12 amino acids. Looked up from germline, CDR1 is SGHNT and CDR2 is YYREEE (reference sequence). This CDR3 is CASSTDTDGYTF. In DNA form, the CDR3 reads TGTGCCAGCAGTACCGACACGGATGGCTACACCTTC.

The V gene is TRBV20-1, the J gene TRBJ2-5; TRBD2 agrees at 8 bases. V lost 3 bases to trimming and J lost 2 bases; unmatched junction nucleotides: 5. This CDR3 region has 14 residues. In germline, CDR1 is DFQATT, CDR2 SNEGSKA (reference sequence). CDR3 amino acids: CSASLAGLQETQYF. The DNA for the CDR3 is TGCAGTGCTAGTTTAGCGGGGCTACAAGAGACCCAGTACTTC.

CDR3: CASSLDWTGTSATITQYF. For the CDR3, the DNA is TGTGCCAGCAGCTTAGATTGGACAGGGACTAGCGCGACAATTACGCAGTATTTT. The chain uses TRBV11-2 and TRBJ2-3; 10 bases align to TRBD2. CDR3 size: 18 residues. The trim removed 0 bases at V and 8 bases at J, leaving 14 bases unmatched. Germline assignment: CDR1 SGHAT and CDR2 FQNNGV. Based on the CDR3 plus reference TRBV11-2 and TRBJ2-3, the full variable domain is EAGVAQSPRYKIIEKRQSVAFWCNPISGHATLYWYQQILGQGPKLLIQFQNNGVVDDSQLPKDRFSAERLKGVDSTLKIQPAKLEDSAVYLCASSLDWTGTSATITQYFGPGTRLTVL.